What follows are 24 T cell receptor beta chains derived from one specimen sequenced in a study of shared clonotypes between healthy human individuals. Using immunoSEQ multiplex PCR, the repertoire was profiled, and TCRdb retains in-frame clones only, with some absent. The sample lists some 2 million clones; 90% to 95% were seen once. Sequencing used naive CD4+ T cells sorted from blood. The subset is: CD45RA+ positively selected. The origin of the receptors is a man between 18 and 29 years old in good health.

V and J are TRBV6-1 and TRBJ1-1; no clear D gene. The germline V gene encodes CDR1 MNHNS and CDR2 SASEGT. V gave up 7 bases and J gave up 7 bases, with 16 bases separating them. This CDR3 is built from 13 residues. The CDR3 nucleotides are TGTGCCAGCATCTCCGGAGGCGGGGATGAAGCTTTCTTT. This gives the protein CASISGGGDEAFF.

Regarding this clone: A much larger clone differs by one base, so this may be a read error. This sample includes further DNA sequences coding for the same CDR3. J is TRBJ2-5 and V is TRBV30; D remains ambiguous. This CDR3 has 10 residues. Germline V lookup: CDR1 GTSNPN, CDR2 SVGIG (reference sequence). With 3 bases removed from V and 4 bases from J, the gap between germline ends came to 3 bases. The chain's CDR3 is CAWSRETQYF. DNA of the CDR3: TGTGCCTGGAGCCGAGAGACCCAGTACTTC.

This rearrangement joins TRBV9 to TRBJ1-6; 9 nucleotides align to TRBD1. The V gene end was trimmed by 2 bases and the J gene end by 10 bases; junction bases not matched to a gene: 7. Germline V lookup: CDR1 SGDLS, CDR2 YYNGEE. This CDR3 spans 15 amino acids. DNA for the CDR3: TGTGCCAGCAGCGTCCTACAGGGGGCAGAATCACCCCTCCACTTT. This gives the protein CASSVLQGAESPLHF.

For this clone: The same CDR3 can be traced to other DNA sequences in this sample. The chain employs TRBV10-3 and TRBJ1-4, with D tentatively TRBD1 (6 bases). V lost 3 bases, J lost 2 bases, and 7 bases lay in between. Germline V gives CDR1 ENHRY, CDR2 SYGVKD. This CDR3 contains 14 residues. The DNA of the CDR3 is TGTGCCATCAGTGAAGGGGGGACTAATGAAAAACTGTTTTTT. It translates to CAISEGGTNEKLFF.

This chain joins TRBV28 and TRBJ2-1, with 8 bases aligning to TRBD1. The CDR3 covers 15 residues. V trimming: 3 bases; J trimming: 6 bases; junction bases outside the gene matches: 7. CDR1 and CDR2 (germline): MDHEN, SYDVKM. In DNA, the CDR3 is TGTGCCAGCAGTTTCGGGGACAGGAAGTTCAATGAGCAGTTCTTC. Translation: CASSFGDRKFNEQFF.

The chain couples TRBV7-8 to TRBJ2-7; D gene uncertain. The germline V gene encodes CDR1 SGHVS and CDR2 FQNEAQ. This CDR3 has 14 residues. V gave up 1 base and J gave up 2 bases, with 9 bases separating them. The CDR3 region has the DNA TGTGCCAGCAGCTTAGGCGGAAAGACCTACGAGCAGTACTTC. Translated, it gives CASSLGGKTYEQYF.

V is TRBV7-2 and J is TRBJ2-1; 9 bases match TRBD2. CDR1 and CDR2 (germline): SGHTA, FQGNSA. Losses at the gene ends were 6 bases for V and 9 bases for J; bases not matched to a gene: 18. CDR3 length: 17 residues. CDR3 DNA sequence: TGTGCCAGCAGACCGCCTAGCGGGACCACCTCCCTTCCTGAGCAGTTCTTC. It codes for CASRPPSGTTSLPEQFF. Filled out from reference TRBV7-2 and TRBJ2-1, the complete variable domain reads GAGVSQSPSNKVTEKGKDVELRCDPISGHTALYWYRQSLGQGLEFLIYFQGNSAPDKSGLPSDRFSAERTGGSVSTLTIQRTQQEDSAVYLCASRPPSGTTSLPEQFFGPGTRLTVL.

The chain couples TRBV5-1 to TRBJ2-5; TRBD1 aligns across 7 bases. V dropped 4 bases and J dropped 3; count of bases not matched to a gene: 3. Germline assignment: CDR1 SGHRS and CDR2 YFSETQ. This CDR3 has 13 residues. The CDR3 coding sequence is TGCGCCAGCAGCAAGGACAGGAAAGAGACCCAGTACTTC. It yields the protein CASSKDRKETQYF. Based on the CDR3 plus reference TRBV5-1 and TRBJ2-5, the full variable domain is KAGVTQTPRYLIKTRGQQVTLSCSPISGHRSVSWYQQTPGQGLQFLFEYFSETQRNKGNFPGRFSGRQFSNSRSEMNVSTLELGDSALYLCASSKDRKETQYFGPGTRLLVL.

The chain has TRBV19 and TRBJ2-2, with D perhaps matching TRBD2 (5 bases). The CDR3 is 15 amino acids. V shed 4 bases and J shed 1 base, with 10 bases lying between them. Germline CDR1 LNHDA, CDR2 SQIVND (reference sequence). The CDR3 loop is CASSRRTGNTGELFF. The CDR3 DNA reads TGTGCCAGTAGTAGGAGGACTGGGAACACCGGGGAGCTGTTTTTT.

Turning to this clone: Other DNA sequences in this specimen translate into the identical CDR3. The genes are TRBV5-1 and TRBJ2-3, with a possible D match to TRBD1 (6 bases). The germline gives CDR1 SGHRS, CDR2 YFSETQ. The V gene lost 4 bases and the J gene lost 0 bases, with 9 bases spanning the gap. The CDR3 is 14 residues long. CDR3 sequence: CASSRDRSTDTQYF. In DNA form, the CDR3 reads TGCGCCAGCAGCCGAGACAGGAGCACAGATACGCAGTATTTT. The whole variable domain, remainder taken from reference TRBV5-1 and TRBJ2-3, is KAGVTQTPRYLIKTRGQQVTLSCSPISGHRSVSWYQQTPGQGLQFLFEYFSETQRNKGNFPGRFSGRQFSNSRSEMNVSTLELGDSALYLCASSRDRSTDTQYFGPGTRLTVL.

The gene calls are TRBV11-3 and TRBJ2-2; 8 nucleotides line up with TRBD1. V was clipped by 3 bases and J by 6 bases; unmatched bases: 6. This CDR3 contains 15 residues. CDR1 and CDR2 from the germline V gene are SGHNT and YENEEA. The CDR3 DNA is TGTGCCAGCAGCTTCGGACAGGGAAGGTCCGGGGAGCTGTTTTTT. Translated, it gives CASSFGQGRSGELFF. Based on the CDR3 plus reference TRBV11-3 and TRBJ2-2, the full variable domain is EAGVVQSPRYKIIEKKQPVAFWCNPISGHNTLYWYLQNLGQGPELLIRYENEEAVDDSQLPKDRFSAERLKGVDSTLKIQPAELGDSAVYLCASSFGQGRSGELFFGEGSRLTVL.

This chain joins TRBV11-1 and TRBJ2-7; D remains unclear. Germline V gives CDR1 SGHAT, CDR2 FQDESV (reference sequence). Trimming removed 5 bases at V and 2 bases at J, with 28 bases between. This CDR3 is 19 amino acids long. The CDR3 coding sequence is TGTGCCAGCAGCCCTAGGGAAAGGCAGGCCATAGTGGAAACCTACGAGCAGTACTTC. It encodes CASSPRERQAIVETYEQYF. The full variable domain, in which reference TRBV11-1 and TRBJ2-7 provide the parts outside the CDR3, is EAEVAQSPRYKITEKSQAVAFWCDPISGHATLYWYRQILGQGPELLVQFQDESVVDDSQLPKDRFSAERLKGVDSTLKIQPAELGDSAMYLCASSPRERQAIVETYEQYFGPGTRLTVT.

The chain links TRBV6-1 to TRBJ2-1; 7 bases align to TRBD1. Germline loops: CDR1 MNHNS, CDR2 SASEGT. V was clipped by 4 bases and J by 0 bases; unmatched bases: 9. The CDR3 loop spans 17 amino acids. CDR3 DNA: TGTGCCAGCAGTGGGACAGGCTCTCCTAGCTCCTACAATGAGCAGTTCTTC. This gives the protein CASSGTGSPSSYNEQFF.

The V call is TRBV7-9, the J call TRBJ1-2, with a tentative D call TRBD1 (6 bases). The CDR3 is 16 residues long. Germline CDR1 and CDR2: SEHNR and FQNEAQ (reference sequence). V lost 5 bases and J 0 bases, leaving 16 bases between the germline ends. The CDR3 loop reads CASSLPTQGTNYGYTF. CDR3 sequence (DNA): TGTGCCAGCAGCCTACCTACACAGGGAACTAACTATGGCTACACCTTC.

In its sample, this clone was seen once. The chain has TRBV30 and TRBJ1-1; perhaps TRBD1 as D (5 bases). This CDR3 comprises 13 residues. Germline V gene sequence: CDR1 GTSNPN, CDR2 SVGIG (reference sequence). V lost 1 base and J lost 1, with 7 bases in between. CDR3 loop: CAWSAGENTEAFF. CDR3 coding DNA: TGTGCCTGGAGTGCGGGGGAGAACACTGAAGCTTTCTTT.

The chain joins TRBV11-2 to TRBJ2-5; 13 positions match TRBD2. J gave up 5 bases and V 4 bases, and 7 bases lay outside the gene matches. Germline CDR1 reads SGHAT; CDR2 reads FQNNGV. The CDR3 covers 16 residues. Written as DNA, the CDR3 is TGTGCCAGCAGCTCTACTAGCGGGAGGGTTCTGGAGACCCAGTACTTC. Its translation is CASSSTSGRVLETQYF.

CDR3 DNA sequence: TGTGCCAGCAGTCAAGGACTGGCCCTCGAGCAGTACTTC. Its protein product is CASSQGLALEQYF. The chain combines TRBV7-2 with TRBJ2-7, with D maybe TRBD2 (5 bases). This CDR3 comprises 13 residues. Trimming shortened V by 6 bases and J by 6 bases, and 15 bases separated the two germline ends. The germline CDR1 and CDR2 sequences are SGHTA and FQGNSA.

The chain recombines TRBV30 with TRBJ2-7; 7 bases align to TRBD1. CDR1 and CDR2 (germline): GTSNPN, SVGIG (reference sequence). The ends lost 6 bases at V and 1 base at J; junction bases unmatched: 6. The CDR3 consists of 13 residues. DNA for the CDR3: TGTGCCTGTGCCTGGGACAGTTCCTACGAGCAGTACTTC. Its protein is CACAWDSSYEQYF.

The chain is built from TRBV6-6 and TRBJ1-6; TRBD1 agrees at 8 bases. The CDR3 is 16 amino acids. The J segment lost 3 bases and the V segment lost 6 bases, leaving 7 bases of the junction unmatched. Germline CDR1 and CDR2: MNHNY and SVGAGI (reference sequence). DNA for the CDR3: TGTGCCAGCAGAGAGAACAGGGGGGACTATAATTCACCCCTCCACTTT. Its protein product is CASRENRGDYNSPLHF.

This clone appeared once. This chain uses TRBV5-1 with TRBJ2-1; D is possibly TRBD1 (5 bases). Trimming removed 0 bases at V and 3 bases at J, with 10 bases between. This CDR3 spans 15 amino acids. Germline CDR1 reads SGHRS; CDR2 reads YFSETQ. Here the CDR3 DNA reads TGCGCCAGCAGCTTGGGTTTGCAGGGCTACAATGAGCAGTTCTTC. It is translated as CASSLGLQGYNEQFF.

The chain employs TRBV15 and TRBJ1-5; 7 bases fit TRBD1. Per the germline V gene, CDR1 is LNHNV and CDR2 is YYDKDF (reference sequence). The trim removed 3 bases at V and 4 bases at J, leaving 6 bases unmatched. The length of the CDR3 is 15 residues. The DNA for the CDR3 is TGTGCCACCAGCAGCCCTCAGGGGGGGAATCAGCCCCAGCATTTT. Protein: CATSSPQGGNQPQHF. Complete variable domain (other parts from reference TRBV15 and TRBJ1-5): DAMVIQNPRYQVTQFGKPVTLSCSQTLNHNVMYWYQQKSSQAPKLLFHYYDKDFNNEADTPDNFQSRRPNTSFCFLDIRSPGLGDTAMYLCATSSPQGGNQPQHFGDGTRLSIL.

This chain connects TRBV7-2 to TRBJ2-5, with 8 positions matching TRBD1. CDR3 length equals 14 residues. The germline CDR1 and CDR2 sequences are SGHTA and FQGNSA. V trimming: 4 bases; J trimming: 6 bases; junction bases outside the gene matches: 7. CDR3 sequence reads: CASSSTGDRKTQYF. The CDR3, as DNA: TGTGCCAGCAGCTCGACAGGGGATCGAAAGACCCAGTACTTC.

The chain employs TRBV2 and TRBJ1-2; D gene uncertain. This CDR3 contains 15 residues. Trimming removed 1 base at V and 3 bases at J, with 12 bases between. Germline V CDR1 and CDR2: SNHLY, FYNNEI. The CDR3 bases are TGTGCCAGCAGTGAAGGGGGAAGGCAGGACTATGGCTACACCTTC. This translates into CASSEGGRQDYGYTF.

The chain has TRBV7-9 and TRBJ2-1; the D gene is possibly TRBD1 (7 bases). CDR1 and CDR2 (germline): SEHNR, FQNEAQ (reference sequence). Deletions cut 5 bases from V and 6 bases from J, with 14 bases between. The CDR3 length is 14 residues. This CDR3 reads CASSRRGETNEQFF. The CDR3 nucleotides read TGTGCCAGCAGCCGCAGGGGGGAAACCAATGAGCAGTTCTTC.